This entry lists 27 T cell receptor beta chains sequenced from one sample in a study of blood T cell repertoires in COVID-19. The method was immunoSEQ multiplex PCR; TCRdb's version includes in-frame clones alone and lacks a portion of them. The sample records tens of thousands of clones, around 81% being singletons. The source material was peripheral blood. The receptors originated from a woman aged 70-85 years with active or convalescent COVID-19.

This chain joins TRBV11-3 and TRBJ2-3; 14 positions match TRBD2. CDR3 length equals 16 residues. Per germline, CDR1 SGHNT and CDR2 YENEEA. Trimming cost V 5 bases and J 5 bases; bases outside gene matches: 6. Here the CDR3 reads CASSSGTSGGRDTQYF. In nucleotides, the CDR3 is TGTGCCAGCAGCAGCGGGACTAGCGGGGGCAGAGATACGCAGTATTTT.

In its sample, this clone was seen once. The chain uses TRBV24-1 and TRBJ1-5, with no clear D. The CDR3 has 15 residues. V lost 7 bases to trimming and J lost 5 bases, with 17 bases between them. Germline values: CDR1 KGHDR, CDR2 SFDVKD. The CDR3 DNA reads as TGTGCCACCAGCGAGGGCGGTCGAACAGATCAGCCCCAGCATTTT. Translated: CATSEGGRTDQPQHF.

The gene calls are TRBV7-2 and TRBJ1-4; D unresolved. V lost 4 bases to trimming and J lost 8 bases, with 11 bases between them. The V gene's germline CDR1 is SGHTA and CDR2 FQGNSA. This CDR3 contains 13 residues. Written as DNA, the CDR3 is TGTGCCAGCAGCTCGGGGTTGTTCGAAAAACTGTTTTTT. Protein sequence: CASSSGLFEKLFF.

The V call is TRBV4-2, the J call TRBJ1-1, with D maybe TRBD1 (5 bases). The germline V gene has CDR1 LGHNA and CDR2 YNFKEQ. CDR3 length: 12 residues. V was clipped by 1 base and J by 10 bases, with 10 bases between them. The CDR3 here is CASSQGGVGAFF. Here the CDR3 DNA reads TGTGCCAGCAGCCAAGGGGGGGTTGGAGCTTTCTTT.

The chain couples TRBV29-1 to TRBJ2-1; D possibly corresponds to TRBD2 (5 bases). The germline V gene encodes CDR1 SQVTM and CDR2 ANQGSEA. V was cut by 4 bases and J by 0 bases, with 10 bases left in between. The CDR3 consists of 14 residues. Here the CDR3 DNA reads TGCAGCGTTGTAGCGCAGAGCTCCTACAATGAGCAGTTCTTC. The encoded protein is CSVVAQSSYNEQFF.

This chain joins TRBV18 and TRBJ1-1; 8 bases are shared with TRBD1. This CDR3 contains 16 residues. With V trimmed by 3 bases and J by 1 base, 7 bases remained unmatched. Germline-derived CDR1 and CDR2 are KGHSH and LQKENI. This chain's CDR3 is CASSPEIGQGNTEAFF. The CDR3 region has the DNA TGTGCCAGCTCACCCGAAATCGGACAGGGGAACACTGAAGCTTTCTTT.

The chain combines TRBV7-9 with TRBJ1-2; TRBD1 agrees at 7 bases. The CDR3 is 17 amino acids. The V and J ends lost 6 bases and 0 bases, in that order; junction bases with no gene match: 13. Germline-derived CDR1 and CDR2 are SEHNR and FQNEAQ (reference sequence). In DNA form, the CDR3 reads TGTGCCAGCAGAGGGGTACCTTGGGACAGTTCTAACTATGGCTACACCTTC. Amino acids: CASRGVPWDSSNYGYTF.

The chain combines TRBV19 with TRBJ1-5; 10 nucleotides align to TRBD1. Germline V gene lookup returns CDR1 LNHDA and CDR2 SQIVND (reference sequence). The junction had 5 bases not matched to a gene; V was cut back by 5 bases and J by 4 bases. This CDR3 is built from 15 residues. CDR3 bases: TGTGCCAGTAGTCGTGGGACAGGGGTGAATCAGCCCCAGCATTTT. This translates into CASSRGTGVNQPQHF.

The genes are TRBV7-2 and TRBJ2-7; 8 nucleotides line up with TRBD1. V dropped 5 bases and J dropped 0; count of bases not matched to a gene: 3. Germline CDR1 reads SGHTA; CDR2 reads FQGNSA. The CDR3 totals 14 residues. CDR3 nucleotide sequence: TGTGCCAGCAGCGTAGACAGGGGCTCCTACGAGCAGTACTTC. Residues: CASSVDRGSYEQYF.

The chain employs TRBV10-3 and TRBJ1-1, with D uncertain. V lost 0 bases and J lost 1, with 15 bases in between. CDR3 length: 17 residues. From germline, CDR1 is ENHRY and CDR2 SYGVKD. CDR3: CAISESTFRPSNTEAFF. In DNA form, the CDR3 reads TGTGCCATCAGTGAGTCGACTTTTCGACCGTCGAACACTGAAGCTTTCTTT.

The gene calls are TRBV7-9 and TRBJ2-3; D is unclear. The germline V gene encodes CDR1 SEHNR and CDR2 FQNEAQ (reference sequence). This CDR3 contains 14 residues. V was shortened by 8 bases and J by 4 bases, with 16 bases between the two germline ends. The CDR3 reads CASQHGGESDTQYF. CDR3 DNA sequence: TGTGCCAGCCAGCATGGCGGAGAATCAGATACGCAGTATTTT.

The chain combines TRBV7-9 with TRBJ2-3; tentative D call: TRBD1 (6 bases). Per the germline V gene, CDR1 is SEHNR and CDR2 is FQNEAQ (reference sequence). The CDR3 is 13 amino acids. Trimming pared 4 bases from V and 3 bases from J, leaving 8 bases between. CDR3 sequence (DNA): TGTGCCAGCAGCTCAGGACAGACAGATACGCAGTATTTT. It is translated as CASSSGQTDTQYF.

V and J are TRBV7-2 and TRBJ1-1; 7 bases map to TRBD1. Looked up from germline, CDR1 is SGHTA and CDR2 is FQGNSA. CDR3 size: 15 residues. With 4 bases clipped from V and 4 bases from J, the junction kept 9 bases outside the gene matches. CDR3 region: CASSWATTGITEAFF. CDR3 in DNA: TGTGCCAGCAGCTGGGCCACGACAGGGATCACTGAAGCTTTCTTT.

This clone has a handful of counts. CDR3 amino acids: CASSQDQDRDTEAFF. The CDR3 DNA follows: TGTGCCAGCAGCCAAGATCAGGACAGAGACACTGAAGCTTTCTTT. This chain links TRBV4-2 with TRBJ1-1, with TRBD1 as a possible D gene (6 bases). From germline, CDR1 is LGHNA and CDR2 YNFKEQ. The CDR3 covers 15 residues. V lost 0 bases and J 3 bases, leaving 11 bases between the germline ends.

Points on this clone: This sample includes further DNA sequences coding for the same CDR3. This chain joins TRBV18 and TRBJ2-5, with a tentative D call TRBD1 (6 bases). Trimming pared 3 bases from V and 5 bases from J, leaving 13 bases between. Germline values: CDR1 KGHSH, CDR2 LQKENI. CDR3 size: 14 residues. CDR3 bases: TGTGCCAGCTCACCGCTCCGAACAGGGGAGACCCAGTACTTC. This sequence encodes CASSPLRTGETQYF.

This clone was counted a few times. Written as DNA, the CDR3 is TGTGCCAGCAGTTTGAGGGGCTACACCTTC. Encoded protein: CASSLRGYTF. The chain carries TRBV28 and TRBJ1-2; no clear D. CDR3 length equals 10 residues. Trimming removed 3 bases from V and 8 bases from J, with 4 bases in between. The germline V gene has CDR1 MDHEN and CDR2 SYDVKM.

This clone came up a few times. The chain uses TRBV28 and TRBJ1-2; 8 nucleotides line up with TRBD1. The ends lost 5 bases at V and 6 bases at J; junction bases unmatched: 14. Germline CDR1 reads MDHEN; CDR2 reads SYDVKM. The CDR3 spans 16 residues. The CDR3 DNA follows: TGTGCCAGCAGTCCCCTTTGGACAGGGCACCGTAATGGCTACACCTTC. Translating gives CASSPLWTGHRNGYTF.

The chain joins TRBV9 to TRBJ2-6; D gene unclear. Trimming stripped 4 bases from V and 4 bases from J, with 12 bases between. Germline V gives CDR1 SGDLS, CDR2 YYNGEE. This CDR3 region has 15 residues. The CDR3 loop is CASSPRSLGANVLTF. The CDR3 DNA reads as TGTGCCAGCAGCCCCCGGAGTCTCGGGGCCAACGTCCTGACTTTC.

The chain employs TRBV5-5 and TRBJ1-1; D remains unclear. This CDR3 spans 15 amino acids. The ends were cut back, 0 bases at V and 0 bases at J, with 9 bases in the middle. Germline lookup yields CDR1 SGHKS and CDR2 YYEKEE (reference sequence). The CDR3 DNA is TGTGCCAGCAGCTTGGGTGGAGGAGTGAACACTGAAGCTTTCTTT. Translation: CASSLGGGVNTEAFF.

The chain employs TRBV5-1 and TRBJ2-2; the D gene is possibly TRBD1 (5 bases). CDR1 and CDR2 from the germline V gene are SGHRS and YFSETQ. V was shortened by 4 bases and J by 5 bases, with 12 bases between the two germline ends. The CDR3 is made up of 14 amino acids. CDR3 coding DNA: TGCGCCAGCAGCCGACGCAGGGATACCGGGGAGCTGTTTTTT. This sequence encodes CASSRRRDTGELFF.

This clone has just one count. The chain uses TRBV19 and TRBJ1-2, with TRBD1 identical over 8 bases. J gave up 2 bases and V 5 bases, and 7 bases lay outside the gene matches. The CDR3 consists of 15 residues. Germline V gene data show CDR1 as LNHDA and CDR2 as SQIVND (reference sequence). CDR3 sequence reads: CASSSQGAGNYGYTF. CDR3 DNA: TGTGCCAGTAGTTCTCAGGGGGCTGGGAACTATGGCTACACCTTC.

This rearrangement joins TRBV7-2 to TRBJ1-2; D is uncertain. Germline CDR1 and CDR2: SGHTA and FQGNSA. The CDR3 loop spans 13 amino acids. V lost 1 base and J 4 bases, leaving 7 bases between the germline ends. The CDR3 reads CASSLGRIYGYTF. CDR3 sequence (DNA): TGTGCCAGCAGCTTAGGGCGGATCTATGGCTACACCTTC.

The chain combines TRBV4-1 with TRBJ2-5; TRBD1 matches at 7 bases. Germline-derived CDR1 and CDR2 are MGHRA and YSYEKL. This CDR3 is built from 16 residues. Trimming removed 0 bases from V and 4 bases from J; junction bases left unmatched: 8. CDR3 sequence reads: CASSQDKNRGPETQYF. As DNA, the CDR3 is TGCGCCAGCAGCCAAGACAAAAACAGGGGCCCAGAGACCCAGTACTTC.

The chain recombines TRBV5-1 with TRBJ2-4; maybe TRBD2 (6 bases). The germline CDR1 and CDR2 sequences are SGHRS and YFSETQ. V gave up 5 bases and J gave up 12 bases, with 21 bases separating them. The CDR3 has 14 amino acids. CDR3 bases: TGCGCCAGCAGTGAGGAGGCCTCGGGGGTGGATCAGTACTTC. It specifies CASSEEASGVDQYF.

This chain links TRBV5-1 with TRBJ2-1; D may be TRBD2 (6 bases). V was shortened by 0 bases and J by 6 bases, with 13 bases between the two germline ends. CDR3 size: 15 residues. The germline V gene encodes CDR1 SGHRS and CDR2 YFSETQ. The CDR3 region is CASSLGGWGVNEQFF. In DNA, the CDR3 is TGCGCCAGCAGCTTGGGGGGCTGGGGGGTCAATGAGCAGTTCTTC.

The chain couples TRBV4-1 to TRBJ2-1; a possible D gene is TRBD1 (5 bases). Per the germline V gene, CDR1 is MGHRA and CDR2 is YSYEKL. This CDR3 region has 14 residues. V was trimmed by 3 bases and J by 2 bases, leaving 8 bases between them. CDR3 sequence: CASSQTATYNEQFF. CDR3 nucleotide sequence: TGCGCCAGCAGCCAGACAGCCACCTACAATGAGCAGTTCTTC.

The chain links TRBV18 to TRBJ1-6; D gene uncertain. CDR1 and CDR2 from the germline V gene are KGHSH and LQKENI. The CDR3 runs to 17 residues. The V and J ends lost 2 bases and 8 bases respectively, with 19 bases between them. The CDR3 DNA reads as TGTGCCAGCTCACCAAGTGCCGGACCGAGGGTAGATTCACCCCTCCACTTT. Residues: CASSPSAGPRVDSPLHF.